This T cell receptor (beta chain) was sequenced for a study of tissue T cells after allogeneic stem cell transplantation. This clone is deemed medium-sized. Mouse germline and gene names are used. The CDR3 is cut off 1 residue early in the read; its end comes from the germline J gene. Generated by immunoSEQ multiplex PCR, the TCRdb table keeps only in-frame clones and is missing some. The profile covers several thousand clones, with about a third appearing a single time and less than 7.5% taken by the ten largest. The time point here: mouse harvest day 14 after allogeneic transplant. Tail vein injection delivered 10^7 T-cell-depleted bone marrow cells and 10^6 splenic CD5+ T cells. CDR1 is SGHSN, CDR2 HYEKVE, per germline. The CDR3 is made up of 13 amino acids. J lost 5 bases, V lost 2 bases, and 3 bases had no gene match.

The chain has TRBV12-1 and TRBJ2-3, with 7 bases identical to TRBD1. The sequenced material came from skin. The clonotype originates from a female BALB/c mouse given C57BL/6 T cells with graft-versus-host disease after an allogeneic hematopoietic cell transplant. CDR3 loop: CASSPDRVETLYF. Partial CDR3 DNA: TGTGCCAGCTCTCCAGACAGGGTAGAAACGCTGTAT.